Below, 14 T cell receptor beta chains from the same sample are listed, as sequenced in a study of siplizumab effects on memory and regulatory T cells. Some clones are missing from TCRdb's copy, which holds only in-frame ones; the method was immunoSEQ multiplex PCR. The sample shows tens of thousands of clones, around 97% of them seen only once. The sample taken for sequencing was naive CD4+ T cells sorted from blood. All receptors come from a human donor in good health.

The CDR3 DNA reads as TGTGCCACCACCTCAAGACAGGGGAAAGAGACCCAGTACTTC. Its protein product is CATTSRQGKETQYF. The V and J genes are TRBV28 and TRBJ2-5; TRBD1 matches 8 bases. CDR1 is MDHEN and CDR2 is SYDVKM in the germline V gene. Trimming cost V 10 bases and J 3 bases; bases outside gene matches: 10. This CDR3 spans 14 amino acids.

The chain has TRBV29-1 and TRBJ2-5, with unresolved D. V shed 3 bases and J shed 5 bases, with 10 bases lying between them. This CDR3 spans 12 amino acids. Germline V gene sequence: CDR1 SQVTM, CDR2 ANQGSEA. Written as DNA, the CDR3 is TGCAGCGTTGATGCGGTTCGGGAGACCCAGTACTTC. It codes for CSVDAVRETQYF. Filled out from reference TRBV29-1 and TRBJ2-5, the complete variable domain reads SAVISQKPSRDICQRGTSLTIQCQVDSQVTMMFWYRQQPGQSLTLIATANQGSEATYESGFVIDKFPISRPNLTFSTLTVSNMSPEDSSIYLCSVDAVRETQYFGPGTRLLVL.

The chain couples TRBV18 to TRBJ2-6; D not certain. This CDR3 spans 14 amino acids. The V gene's germline CDR1 is KGHSH and CDR2 LQKENI. Trimming stripped 6 bases from V and 0 bases from J, with 6 bases between. The CDR3 here is CASSPSSGANVLTF. The CDR3, as DNA: TGTGCCAGCTCCCCTAGCTCTGGGGCCAACGTCCTGACTTTC.

This chain uses TRBV4-3 with TRBJ2-1; maybe TRBD1 (6 bases). CDR1 is LGHNA, CDR2 YSLEER, per germline. This CDR3 is built from 16 residues. The V end lost 3 bases, the J end lost 3 bases, and 15 bases lay between the germline ends. The CDR3 DNA reads TGCGCCAGCAGCCATACAATCCGGGACAACTACAATGAGCAGTTCTTC. Translation: CASSHTIRDNYNEQFF.

The CDR3 region is CVTPEAGNTEAFF. DNA for the CDR3: TGTGTCACACCCGAGGCGGGAAACACTGAAGCTTTCTTT. V is TRBV19 and J is TRBJ1-1; D unclear. In germline, CDR1 is LNHDA, CDR2 SQIVND (reference sequence). CDR3 size: 13 residues. Supplemented by reference TRBV19 and TRBJ1-1, the full variable domain reads DGGITQSPKYLFRKEGQNVTLSCEQNLNHDAMYWYRQDPGQGLRLIYYSQIVNDFQKGDIAEGYSVSREKKESFPLTVTSAQKNPTAFYLCVTPEAGNTEAFFGQGTRLTVV.

V usage is TRBV5-1 and J usage is TRBJ2-7; 9 bases fit TRBD1. Germline CDR1 SGHRS, CDR2 YFSETQ. Trimming took 7 bases from V and 4 from J; bases not matched to a gene: 9. The CDR3 spans 14 residues. The CDR3 protein is CASRPKGQGYEQYF. As DNA, the CDR3 is TGCGCCAGCCGACCAAAGGGACAGGGATACGAGCAGTACTTC.

The genes are TRBV29-1 and TRBJ1-2; D gene ambiguous. The CDR3 consists of 12 residues. V lost 4 bases and J lost 4, with 10 bases in between. Germline V gene sequence: CDR1 SQVTM, CDR2 ANQGSEA. DNA for the CDR3: TGCAGCGTTGTCCCTGAAGCCTATGGCTACACCTTC. This gives the protein CSVVPEAYGYTF. Full variable domain (missing parts from reference TRBV29-1 and TRBJ1-2): SAVISQKPSRDICQRGTSLTIQCQVDSQVTMMFWYRQQPGQSLTLIATANQGSEATYESGFVIDKFPISRPNLTFSTLTVSNMSPEDSSIYLCSVVPEAYGYTFGSGTRLTVV.

V gene TRBV9 combines with J gene TRBJ1-3, with 8 bases identical to TRBD1. J was trimmed by 4 bases and V by 1 base; bases with no gene match: 7. Looked up from germline, CDR1 is SGDLS and CDR2 is YYNGEE. CDR3 length: 16 residues. CDR3 in amino acids: CASSVRGQGRGNTIYF. In nucleotides, the CDR3 is TGTGCCAGCAGCGTACGTGGACAGGGAAGAGGAAACACCATATATTTT.

The rearrangement joins TRBV10-3 to TRBJ1-2; 7 nucleotides line up with TRBD1. V shed 3 bases and J 6 bases; nucleotides not matched to a gene: 4. Germline V gives CDR1 ENHRY, CDR2 SYGVKD. The CDR3 length is 13 residues. The CDR3 here is CAISEPGQNGYTF. The DNA of the CDR3 is TGTGCCATCAGTGAACCGGGACAGAATGGCTACACCTTC.

V and J are TRBV6-5 and TRBJ2-7; 7 bases are a match to TRBD2. The V segment lost 2 bases and the J segment 2 bases; nucleotides outside the gene matches: 6. Germline CDR1 is MNHEY and CDR2 is SVGAGI. The CDR3 runs 15 residues. The CDR3 loop is CASSYIGGSAYEQYF. In DNA, the CDR3 is TGTGCCAGCAGTTACATCGGCGGGAGTGCCTACGAGCAGTACTTC.

The rearrangement joins TRBV5-1 to TRBJ2-2, with TRBD2 matching over 14 bases. This CDR3 is built from 18 residues. Germline-derived CDR1 and CDR2 are SGHRS and YFSETQ. V dropped 3 bases and J dropped 5; count of bases not matched to a gene: 9. CDR3 amino acids: CASSWGLAGDTLTGELFF. CDR3 DNA sequence: TGCGCCAGCAGCTGGGGACTAGCGGGGGACACTTTGACCGGGGAGCTGTTTTTT.

This chain links TRBV27 with TRBJ2-7; TRBD2 matches at 15 bases. The J segment lost 7 bases and the V segment lost 5 bases, leaving 6 bases of the junction unmatched. CDR3 length: 15 residues. Germline V gene data show CDR1 as MNHEY and CDR2 as SMNVEV (reference sequence). CDR3 nucleotide sequence: TGTGCCAGCAGTATTGGACTAGCGGGAGGGCGTGAGCAGTACTTC. Its translation: CASSIGLAGGREQYF.

The DNA for the CDR3 is TGTGCCATCAGTTCAGGGTCGGGAACCTACGAGCAGTACTTC. Protein: CAISSGSGTYEQYF. The chain joins TRBV10-3 to TRBJ2-7; TRBD1 or TRBD2 may be the D gene (5 bases each). V was clipped by 5 bases and J by 2 bases, with 13 bases between them. There are 14 residues in the CDR3. CDR1 and CDR2 (germline): ENHRY, SYGVKD.

The genes are TRBV5-6 and TRBJ2-5; TRBD2 agrees at 7 bases. The length of the CDR3 is 14 residues. Germline V gives CDR1 SGHDT, CDR2 YYEEEE. The junction had 5 bases not matched to a gene; V was cut back by 3 bases and J by 3 bases. The chain's CDR3 is CASSWTLAEETQYF. The DNA of the CDR3 is TGTGCCAGCAGCTGGACCCTAGCGGAAGAGACCCAGTACTTC.